This T cell receptor (beta chain) was sequenced during a study of T cell responses to AZD1222 COVID-19 vaccine. From germline, CDR1 is SQVTM and CDR2 ANQGSEA. With 7 bases clipped from V and 5 bases from J, the junction kept 10 bases outside the gene matches. This CDR3 contains 13 residues. To note about this clone: Its target is unknown.

Profiling relied on immunoSEQ multiplex PCR, and the TCRdb table lists in-frame clones only, not all of them. The table lists some 150,000 clones, under 95% of them singletons. Study findings and constraints: Just 5 to 7 AZD1222 recipients were seropositive at baseline.

This TCR came from an adult who received the AZD1222 COVID-19 vaccine. The input for sequencing was peripheral blood, taken 28 days after the second AZD1222 dose. The genes are TRBV29-1 and TRBJ1-2; 7 positions agree with TRBD1. The CDR3 sequence is CSAGQHQGYGYTF. The CDR3 DNA reads TGCAGCGCGGGACAGCATCAAGGATATGGCTACACCTTC.